This T cell receptor beta chain was profiled in a study of shared clonotypes between healthy human individuals. Study-wide background: Every donor yielded three CD4 naive, three CD4 memory, two CD8 naive and one CD8 memory plate. General study points: Clonotype sharing across a few donors was observed for around 4.8% of naive CD4 clonotypes.

Trimming shortened V by 9 bases and J by 1 base, and 12 bases separated the two germline ends. The germline V gene has CDR1 MGHDK and CDR2 SYGVNS. The CDR3 has 14 residues. Only in-frame clones appear in the TCRdb table, and some are missing; sequencing was by immunoSEQ multiplex PCR. The sample has around 990,000 clones, about 72% seen once; the top ten hold 0.89%. Donation came from healthy HIV-negative adults that had no recent acute infections or vaccinations. Worth noting for this clone: Antigen specificity is unknown.

This sequence was found in a man between 18 and 29 years old in good health. Some clones in this sample may be carry-over from other donors' samples. This rearrangement joins TRBV25-1 to TRBJ2-2; tentative D call: TRBD1 (7 bases). Sequenced sample: memory CD4+ T cells from PBMCs. The sample's subset: CD45RA-negative fraction. Here the CDR3 reads CARSQGGNTGELFF. The CDR3 region has the DNA TGTGCCAGAAGCCAGGGGGGGAACACCGGGGAGCTGTTTTTT.